The 22 T cell receptor beta chains presented below share a single source sample, sequenced in a study of post-analysis software for immune sequencing data. The study, taken as a whole, reports: Compared with controls, patients had more of about 5 TRBV segments, including TRBV5-6, TRBV5-1 and TRBV20-1.

Unique molecular identifiers were carried by the TCR beta cDNA libraries. TCRdb ran MiXCR on the PCR reads and lists one entry per CDR3 protein. The table lists about 200,000 distinct CDR3 sequences, 29% of them singletons. These receptors are not linked to any known antigen. The sequenced sample was blood. Every receptor here comes from a girl aged 2-17 years with multiple sclerosis.

The V gene is TRBV4-1, the J gene TRBJ1-1, with a weak D call TRBD1 (5 bases). V dropped 4 bases and J dropped 3 bases, with 12 bases sitting between them. From germline, CDR1 is MGHRA and CDR2 YSYEKL. The CDR3 runs 14 residues. This chain's CDR3 is CASSLDNAYTEAFF. The CDR3 nucleotides are TGCGCCAGCAGCCTGGACAATGCCTACACTGAAGCTTTCTTT.

A note on this clonotype: This may stem from a read error, because a much larger clone lies one nucleotide away. J is TRBJ2-1 and V is TRBV29-1; D may be TRBD2 (7 bases). CDR3 length: 15 amino acids. Germline CDR1 is SQVTM and CDR2 is ANQGSEA. This CDR3 is CSGNRGAGVYNERFF. The CDR3 DNA reads as TGCAGCGGCAACCGGGGGGCAGGGGTTTACAATGAGCGGTTCTTC.

This clonotype came up many times. The genes are TRBV5-1 and TRBJ2-1; D is unresolved. From germline, CDR1 is SGHRS and CDR2 YFSETQ. V lost 0 bases, J lost 8 bases, and 3 bases lay in between. The length of the CDR3 is 11 residues. The DNA for the CDR3 is TGCGCCAGCAGCTTGGCCCATGAGCAGTTCTTC. Amino acids: CASSLAHEQFF.

The chain is built from TRBV5-1 and TRBJ2-5; D unclear. The end of the DNA aligns better with TRBJ2-7, so the J call may be wrong. The germline gives CDR1 SGHRS, CDR2 YFSETQ. This CDR3 has 14 amino acids. This CDR3 is CASSHTDQPPEQYF. In nucleotides, the CDR3 is TGCGCCAGCAGCCATACGGACCAACCGCCCGAGCAGTACTTC.

The sample holds a few counts of this clonotype. CDR3 residues: CSVQQSSYNEQFF. Written as DNA, the CDR3 is TGCAGCGTCCAACAGAGCTCCTACAATGAGCAGTTCTTC. The genes are TRBV29-1 and TRBJ2-1, with no clear D. V was cut by 6 bases and J by 0 bases, with 9 bases left in between. The CDR3 is 13 amino acids. Germline V gene sequence: CDR1 SQVTM, CDR2 ANQGSEA.

Comments on this clonotype: A single base separates this from a much larger clone, so it may be a read error. The chain couples TRBV5-1 to TRBJ1-1, with D perhaps TRBD1 (5 bases). V was shortened by 4 bases and J by 4 bases, with 17 bases between the two germline ends. Germline lookup yields CDR1 SGHRS and CDR2 YFSETQ. The CDR3 loop spans 15 amino acids. DNA for the CDR3: TGCGCCAGCAGCACCCGGGGAGGGGAGAGCACTGAAGCTTTCTTT. It yields the protein CASSTRGGESTEAFF.

This clonotype was counted many times. J is TRBJ2-7 and V is TRBV12-3 or TRBV12-4; maybe TRBD1 (6 bases). This CDR3 has 13 residues. V was shortened by 6 bases and J by 3 bases, with 12 bases between the two germline ends. The CDR3 nucleotides read TGTGCCAGCAGGCGCGGACAGATCTACGAGCAGTACTTC. Translation: CASRRGQIYEQYF.

Concerning this clonotype itself: At one end, the junction sequence differs from germline, possibly due to a read error. The chain links TRBV7-9 to TRBJ1-2; no definite D call. Germline assignment: CDR1 SEHNR and CDR2 FQNEAQ (reference sequence). The CDR3 length is 14 residues. The chain's CDR3 is CASSSAVRNLGYTF. The CDR3 nucleotides read TGCGCCAGCAGCTCCGCGGTGAGAAACCTTGGCTACACCTTC.

This clonotype was seen many times. J is TRBJ2-7 and V is TRBV7-9; TRBD2 might be the D (6 bases). Trimming shortened V by 2 bases and J by 9 bases, and 8 bases separated the two germline ends. Germline lookup yields CDR1 SEHNR and CDR2 FQNEAQ (reference sequence). The CDR3 consists of 11 residues. The CDR3 nucleotides are TGTGCCAGCAGCTTACGGGGAGGGCAGTACTTC. Translation: CASSLRGGQYF.

Points on this clonotype: A clone one base away is much larger, so this may be a read error. The gene calls are TRBV20-1 and TRBJ1-5; D is unclear. Germline CDR1 reads DFQATT; CDR2 reads SNEGSKA (reference sequence). The CDR3 has 14 residues. This CDR3 reads CSARAGRENRPQHF. Written as DNA, the CDR3 is TGCAGTGCTAGAGCGGGCCGGGAAAATCGGCCCCAGCATTTT.

Turning to this clonotype: One junction end does not reproduce the germline sequence, and a read error may be involved. The chain is built from TRBV11-2 and TRBJ1-4, with TRBD1 as a possible D gene (5 bases). Germline values: CDR1 SGHAT, CDR2 FQNNGV. This CDR3 spans 14 amino acids. CDR3 sequence (DNA): TGTGCCAGCAGCAAAAGCCGGACGGGGGAAAAACGGTTTTTT. Translation: CASSKSRTGEKRFF.

This clonotype was recorded a few times. V gene TRBV28 combines with J gene TRBJ1-5; perhaps TRBD1 as D (5 bases). The germline V gene encodes CDR1 MDHEN and CDR2 SYDVKM. V was cut by 4 bases and J by 6 bases, with 10 bases left in between. CDR3 length equals 13 residues. The CDR3 DNA reads as TGTGCCAGCAGTTGGGGGTCAGTTCAGCCCCAGCATTTT. It is translated as CASSWGSVQPQHF.

This clonotype turned up a few times. The chain carries TRBV12-3 or TRBV12-4 and TRBJ2-1, with TRBD1 matching 10 bases. The CDR3 spans 15 residues. The junction had 9 bases not matched to a gene; V was cut back by 6 bases and J by 7 bases. The CDR3 is CASRRRTGGGNEQFF. The CDR3 DNA reads TGTGCCAGCAGGCGTAGGACAGGGGGTGGAAATGAGCAGTTCTTC.

About this clonotype itself: Given a much more abundant clone one base away, this may be a read error. This chain joins TRBV28 and TRBJ1-1; D gene ambiguous. The CDR3 covers 14 residues. CDR1 and CDR2 (germline): MDHEN, SYDVKM. The CDR3 bases are TGTGCCGGCAGTCTCAGGCCCGTGAACACTGAAGCTTTCTTT. It yields the protein CAGSLRPVNTEAFF.

This clonotype was observed at least ten times. The V gene is TRBV4-2, the J gene TRBJ2-1; 9 nucleotides align to TRBD2. Per the germline V gene, CDR1 is LGHNA and CDR2 is YNFKEQ. There are 16 residues in the CDR3. The V and J ends lost 1 base and 3 bases, in that order; junction bases with no gene match: 4. CDR3 region: CASSQGASGNYNEQFF. CDR3 bases: TGTGCCAGCAGCCAAGGGGCTAGCGGGAACTACAATGAGCAGTTCTTC.

The rearrangement uses TRBV11-2 and TRBJ2-1; D may be TRBD1 (5 bases). Per the germline V gene, CDR1 is SGHAT and CDR2 is FQNNGV. CDR3 size: 15 residues. Trimming removed 0 bases at V and 4 bases at J, with 10 bases between. CDR3 coding DNA: TGTGCCAGCAGCTTAGATTGGCCAGGGTACAATGAGCAGTTCTTC. As protein: CASSLDWPGYNEQFF.

This clonotype was counted many times. The chain couples TRBV2 to TRBJ2-7; TRBD2 aligns across 10 bases. Per germline, CDR1 SNHLY and CDR2 FYNNEI. The CDR3 extends over 16 amino acids. J was trimmed by 5 bases and V by 6 bases; bases with no gene match: 13. The DNA of the CDR3 is TGTGCCAGCAGGAAGGGATTAGCGGGAGGTTCCAACGAGCAGTACTTC. It codes for CASRKGLAGGSNEQYF. Combining the CDR3 with reference TRBV2 and TRBJ2-7 gives the whole variable domain EPEVTQTPSHQVTQMGQEVILRCVPISNHLYFYWYRQILGQKVEFLVSFYNNEISEKSEIFDDQFSVERPDGSNFTLKIRSTKLEDSAMYFCASRKGLAGGSNEQYFGPGTRLTVT.

The V and J genes are TRBV20-1 and TRBJ2-5; no clear D gene. V was shortened by 6 bases and J by 2 bases, with 19 bases between the two germline ends. The CDR3 runs to 15 residues. Germline CDR1 DFQATT, CDR2 SNEGSKA (reference sequence). The CDR3 sequence: CSAQPDGQQQETQYF. CDR3 DNA: TGCAGTGCGCAACCCGATGGGCAGCAACAAGAGACCCAGTACTTC.

The J gene is TRBJ1-1, the V gene TRBV5-1, with 9 bases fitting TRBD1. With V trimmed by 3 bases and J by 2 bases, 2 bases remained unmatched. CDR3 size: 14 residues. Germline V CDR1 and CDR2: SGHRS, YFSETQ. The CDR3 region is CASSWTGANTEAFF. CDR3 in DNA: TGCGCCAGCAGCTGGACAGGGGCAAACACTGAAGCTTTCTTT.

Only a few counts were recorded for this clonotype. The rearrangement links TRBV6-2 or TRBV6-3 to TRBJ2-3, with TRBD2 as a possible D gene (5 bases). There are 17 residues in the CDR3. V lost 5 bases, J lost 6 bases, and 24 bases lay in between. Germline V gene sequence: CDR1 MNHEY, CDR2 SVGEGT. In nucleotides, the CDR3 is TGTGCCAGCAGTCCGGGATGGGGTGGCGGGCGTGCGGATACGCAGTATTTT. This gives the protein CASSPGWGGGRADTQYF.

As regards this clonotype: Sequence at one end of the junction differs from germline and may be a read error. The chain combines TRBV4-1 with TRBJ1-2; D is unresolved. Germline-derived CDR1 and CDR2 are MGHRA and YSYEKL. This CDR3 has 14 residues. The CDR3 spells CASTSAPGKYGCTF. The CDR3 DNA reads TGCGCCAGCACCAGCGCCCCCGGGAAATATGGCTGCACCTTC.

This clonotype was counted at least ten times. J is TRBJ2-1 and V is TRBV7-9, with TRBD1 matching 9 bases. The CDR3 length is 16 residues. Germline-derived CDR1 and CDR2 are SEHNR and FQNEAQ (reference sequence). Trimming at V came to 5 bases and at J to 2 bases, leaving 7 bases not matched to a gene. The CDR3 spells CASSRPGDRAYNEQFF. In DNA form, the CDR3 reads TGTGCCAGCAGCCGACCGGGGGACAGGGCCTACAATGAGCAGTTCTTC.